A single sample gave rise to the 27 T cell receptor beta chains below, sequenced in a study of CD8+ T cells in alopecia areata. RNA extraction and reverse transcription yielded cDNA as sequencing template. Only in-frame clones appear in the TCRdb table, and some are missing; sequencing was by immunoSEQ multiplex PCR. The sample consists of 95,000 to 120,000 clones, 55% to 70% of them appearing once. Sample: NKG2D-low CD8+ T cells sorted from blood. The receptors derive from a human donor with alopecia areata.

The chain recombines TRBV7-9 with TRBJ2-7; D is undetermined. The CDR3 consists of 12 residues. CDR1 SEHNR and CDR2 FQNEAQ come from the germline V gene (reference sequence). Trimming cost V 4 bases and J 6 bases, with 10 bases left between them. DNA of the CDR3: TGTGCCAGCAGCTCAGTATTAGCCGAGCAGTACTTC. Its protein product is CASSSVLAEQYF.

This clone was counted between two and nine times. The CDR3 sequence: CASSDSLAGINEQFF. In DNA, the CDR3 is TGTGCCAGCAGCGACTCCCTAGCGGGCATCAATGAGCAGTTCTTC. This chain joins TRBV9 and TRBJ2-1, with TRBD2 matching over 8 bases. The CDR3 covers 15 residues. Germline CDR1 reads SGDLS; CDR2 reads YYNGEE. Unmatched junction bases numbered 8, after V lost 3 bases and J lost 6 bases.

This clone was observed a handful of times. This likely came from a read error, as a far larger clone is one base away. This specimen includes other DNA sequences encoding the same CDR3. The chain couples TRBV5-4 to TRBJ2-3; D is perhaps TRBD1 (5 bases). The CDR3 extends over 14 amino acids. The germline V and J ends were trimmed by 0 bases and 0 bases, with 5 bases remaining between them. Germline V gene data show CDR1 as SGHNT and CDR2 as YYREEE (reference sequence). As DNA, the CDR3 is TGTGCCAGCAGCTTGGGACAGAGCACAGATACGCAGTATTTT. It encodes CASSLGQSTDTQYF. Combining the CDR3 with reference TRBV5-4 and TRBJ2-3 gives the whole variable domain ETGVTQSPTHLIKTRGQQVTLRCSSQSGHNTVSWYQQALGQGPQFIFQYYREEENGRGNFPPRFSGLQFPNYSSELNVNALELDDSALYLCASSLGQSTDTQYFGPGTRLTVL.

This chain uses TRBV29-1 with TRBJ2-3; D is undetermined. Trimming removed 2 bases at V and 3 bases at J, with 6 bases between. The CDR3 covers 12 residues. Germline CDR1 SQVTM, CDR2 ANQGSEA. CDR3 in amino acids: CSVEQRTDTQYF. The DNA of the CDR3 is TGCAGCGTTGAACAACGGACAGATACGCAGTATTTT.

This clone has a handful of counts. CDR3: CSSEGGWDRVYNEQFF. In nucleotides, the CDR3 is TGCAGCTCAGAGGGTGGTTGGGACAGGGTCTACAATGAGCAGTTCTTC. The rearrangement joins TRBV29-1 to TRBJ2-1, with 9 nucleotides matching TRBD1. The V and J ends lost 8 bases and 3 bases, in that order; junction bases with no gene match: 14. CDR1 is SQVTM and CDR2 is ANQGSEA in the germline V gene. The CDR3 is 16 residues long.

The table lists this clone with a few counts. The CDR3 nucleotides are TGCAGCGTTGAACTTGCAGCGGGGGGGTTGTCAGATACGCAGTATTTT. Amino acid sequence: CSVELAAGGLSDTQYF. The V and J genes are TRBV29-1 and TRBJ2-3; 10 bases fit TRBD2. Germline trimming cut 2 bases from V and 4 bases from J; bases unmatched to any gene: 9. Germline CDR1 is SQVTM and CDR2 is ANQGSEA. There are 16 residues in the CDR3.

The chain couples TRBV5-1 to TRBJ2-1; weak D call: TRBD1 (5 bases). The CDR3 covers 15 residues. The V gene's germline CDR1 is SGHRS and CDR2 YFSETQ. Trimming took 1 base from V and 6 from J, leaving 14 bases between them. CDR3 sequence reads: CASSLSLGVGNEQFF. Written as DNA, the CDR3 is TGCGCCAGCAGCTTGTCCCTAGGGGTGGGCAATGAGCAGTTCTTC.

The rearrangement links TRBV27 to TRBJ2-7; D is unresolved. The CDR3 is made up of 16 amino acids. V was trimmed by 2 bases and J by 7 bases, leaving 21 bases between them. Germline CDR1 and CDR2: MNHEY and SMNVEV (reference sequence). CDR3 bases: TGTGCCAGCAGTTTAAGGAGTAGGGCCCTAGGCTGGGAGCAGTACTTC. This sequence encodes CASSLRSRALGWEQYF.

The rearrangement links TRBV30 to TRBJ1-4, with TRBD1 matching 10 bases. Germline CDR1 reads GTSNPN; CDR2 reads SVGIG (reference sequence). The CDR3 runs to 14 residues. Trimming removed 2 bases from V and 8 bases from J; junction bases left unmatched: 5. The CDR3 bases are TGTGCCTGGAGTTCCGGGACAGGGGAGGAAAAACTGTTTTTT. Protein product: CAWSSGTGEEKLFF.

Only a few counts were recorded for this clone. The J gene is TRBJ2-2, the V gene TRBV7-9; D uncertain. CDR3 length: 15 amino acids. The germline V gene has CDR1 SEHNR and CDR2 FQNEAQ (reference sequence). V lost 2 bases to trimming and J lost 5 bases, with 12 bases between them. CDR3 nucleotide sequence: TGTGCCAGCAGCTTATCTTCGGATTCGACCGGGGAGCTGTTTTTT. This codes for CASSLSSDSTGELFF.

This chain connects TRBV29-1 to TRBJ1-4; D not resolved. Between the trimmed V and J ends, which lost 3 bases and 7 bases, there was a span of 12 bases. The CDR3 totals 13 residues. Germline V gives CDR1 SQVTM, CDR2 ANQGSEA. The CDR3 nucleotides read TGCAGCGTTGACCGCCAGGAGGGTGAAAAACTGTTTTTT. This translates into CSVDRQEGEKLFF.

As DNA, the CDR3 is TGTGCCAGCAGCCCCGGGGGACAGGGATTCATTGTTAACTATGGCTACACCTTC. This gives the protein CASSPGGQGFIVNYGYTF. The gene calls are TRBV11-2 and TRBJ1-2; TRBD1 agrees at 9 bases. In germline, CDR1 is SGHAT, CDR2 FQNNGV. The CDR3 length is 18 residues. The V gene end was trimmed by 5 bases and the J gene end by 1 base; junction bases not matched to a gene: 14.

This chain links TRBV11-3 with TRBJ1-1, with D hard to call. This CDR3 contains 13 residues. The ends were cut back, 1 base at V and 0 bases at J, with 3 bases in the middle. Germline V lookup: CDR1 SGHNT, CDR2 YENEEA. The CDR3 region has the DNA TGTGCCAGCAGCTTAGGGATGAACACTGAAGCTTTCTTT. It is translated as CASSLGMNTEAFF. The full variable domain, its missing parts supplied by reference TRBV11-3 and TRBJ1-1, is EAGVVQSPRYKIIEKKQPVAFWCNPISGHNTLYWYLQNLGQGPELLIRYENEEAVDDSQLPKDRFSAERLKGVDSTLKIQPAELGDSAVYLCASSLGMNTEAFFGQGTRLTVV.

The sample holds one count of this clone. The chain couples TRBV2 to TRBJ2-3, with a tentative D call TRBD2 (6 bases). The V end was cut by 3 bases, the J end by 4 bases, with 11 bases between. The germline V gene has CDR1 SNHLY and CDR2 FYNNEI. The CDR3 sequence is 14 residues long. Written as DNA, the CDR3 is TGTGCCAGCAGTGAGCGCGGAGGGGCAGATACGCAGTATTTT. This gives the protein CASSERGGADTQYF.

The genes are TRBV27 and TRBJ1-2; 8 bases match TRBD1. Per the germline V gene, CDR1 is MNHEY and CDR2 is SMNVEV (reference sequence). V was clipped by 7 bases and J by 3 bases; unmatched bases: 16. The CDR3 is 17 amino acids. Here the CDR3 DNA reads TGTGCCAGCACCAAAGGGACAGGAGAGCCCAGTTACTATGGCTACACCTTC. Amino acid sequence: CASTKGTGEPSYYGYTF.

This clone was seen many times. The gene calls are TRBV18 and TRBJ1-4; D perhaps matches TRBD1 (5 bases). Germline-derived CDR1 and CDR2 are KGHSH and LQKENI. The V gene lost 1 base and the J gene lost 2 bases, with 11 bases spanning the gap. The CDR3 extends over 16 amino acids. CDR3 residues: CASSPRGAGTNEKLFF. For the CDR3, the DNA is TGTGCCAGCTCACCACGTGGGGCCGGGACTAATGAAAAACTGTTTTTT.

This clone was seen more than once but under ten times. CDR3 DNA sequence: TGCAGCGTTAATAACCCCAACCCGGGACAGGGAGCAGGCTATGGCTACACCTTC. Translating it yields CSVNNPNPGQGAGYGYTF. The chain recombines TRBV29-1 with TRBJ1-2; the match to TRBD1 covers 9 bases. The CDR3 length is 18 residues. Per germline, CDR1 SQVTM and CDR2 ANQGSEA. The V and J ends lost 5 bases and 4 bases, in that order; junction bases with no gene match: 20.

The chain links TRBV4-1 to TRBJ2-7, with 14 nucleotides matching TRBD2. This CDR3 spans 15 amino acids. Per germline, CDR1 MGHRA and CDR2 YSYEKL. J gave up 3 bases and V 4 bases, and 2 bases lay outside the gene matches. The CDR3 DNA is TGCGCCAGCAGCCTGGGGACTAGCGGGAGCTACGAGCAGTACTTC. Translation: CASSLGTSGSYEQYF.

V gene TRBV27 combines with J gene TRBJ2-7; 13 bases match TRBD2. Germline values: CDR1 MNHEY, CDR2 SMNVEV (reference sequence). CDR3 length: 14 amino acids. Trimming at V came to 8 bases and at J to 2 bases, leaving 3 bases not matched to a gene. The CDR3 loop is CASGLAGATYEQYF. The CDR3 bases are TGTGCCAGCGGACTAGCGGGAGCAACCTACGAGCAGTACTTC.

V and J are TRBV9 and TRBJ1-2; unclear D gene. The CDR3 extends over 13 amino acids. V was pared by 4 bases and J by 6 bases, with 13 bases between. CDR1 and CDR2 (germline): SGDLS, YYNGEE. The CDR3 bases are TGTGCCAGCAGCACCCTCGGGGATAATGGCTACACCTTC. It encodes CASSTLGDNGYTF.

The chain joins TRBV4-2 to TRBJ2-2, with D possibly TRBD1 on 6 matching bases. The CDR3 covers 16 residues. Germline CDR1 LGHNA, CDR2 YNFKEQ. V lost 3 bases and J lost 3, with 14 bases in between. The CDR3 loop is CASSQDKGDYTGELFF. CDR3 bases: TGTGCCAGCAGCCAGGACAAGGGGGATTACACCGGGGAGCTGTTTTTT.

Only a few counts were recorded for this clone. This chain connects TRBV29-1 to TRBJ2-7, with 7 bases aligning to TRBD1. The CDR3 has 12 residues. Germline CDR1 reads SQVTM; CDR2 reads ANQGSEA. V lost 5 bases, J lost 3 bases, and 4 bases stayed unmatched. The CDR3 sequence is CSVLAGGYEQYF. DNA of the CDR3: TGCAGCGTTCTGGCAGGGGGCTACGAGCAGTACTTC.

The J gene is TRBJ2-5, the V gene TRBV6-5; the D is unclear. Trimming pared 6 bases from V and 8 bases from J, leaving 10 bases between. CDR1 and CDR2 (germline): MNHEY, SVGAGI. This CDR3 region has 11 residues. CDR3 nucleotides: TGTGCCAGCAGGGCAACAGCCACCCAGTACTTC. The encoded protein is CASRATATQYF.

This chain connects TRBV6-1 to TRBJ1-5, with 7 bases identical to TRBD1. CDR1 is MNHNS and CDR2 is SASEGT in the germline V gene. The J segment lost 4 bases and the V segment lost 7 bases, leaving 10 bases of the junction unmatched. This CDR3 spans 15 amino acids. This chain's CDR3 is CASNVRGLENQPQHF. The CDR3 bases are TGTGCCAGCAACGTCAGGGGGTTGGAGAATCAGCCCCAGCATTTT.

V usage is TRBV11-3 and J usage is TRBJ1-1; D not resolved. CDR1 and CDR2 from the germline V gene are SGHNT and YENEEA. The V end lost 5 bases, the J end lost 0 bases, and 13 bases lay between the germline ends. CDR3 length: 15 amino acids. Written as DNA, the CDR3 is TGTGCCAGCAGCCTCCCCGCGGTAGTGAACACTGAAGCTTTCTTT. Protein sequence: CASSLPAVVNTEAFF.

The CDR3 spells CASGFDRYEQYF. The CDR3 DNA sequence: TGTGCTAGTGGTTTCGACAGATACGAGCAGTACTTC. The rearrangement links TRBV12-5 to TRBJ2-7; D possibly corresponds to TRBD1 (5 bases). The V end was cut by 3 bases, the J end by 4 bases, with 7 bases between. Germline CDR1 LGHNT, CDR2 FRNRAP. The CDR3 sequence is 12 residues long.

The chain recombines TRBV11-2 with TRBJ2-7, with D unclear. Between the trimmed V and J ends, which lost 5 bases and 0 bases, there was a span of 8 bases. The CDR3 consists of 13 residues. Germline V gene sequence: CDR1 SGHAT, CDR2 FQNNGV. The CDR3 spells CASSPSPSYEQYF. In DNA form, the CDR3 reads TGTGCCAGCAGCCCAAGTCCCTCCTACGAGCAGTACTTC.